The following is a T cell receptor beta chain sequence with its context. The data were produced by immunoSEQ multiplex PCR, yet TCRdb's version contains in-frame clones alone and is incomplete. The sample has tens of thousands of clones, approximately 92% seen once. The data were obtained in a study of T cell changes during pregnancy in multiple sclerosis. Trimming removed 3 bases from V and 3 bases from J; junction bases left unmatched: 2. There are 15 residues in the CDR3. From germline, CDR1 is MNHNY and CDR2 SVGAGI (reference sequence). The sample in question was CD4+ T cells from peripheral blood mononuclear cells, obtained in the third trimester of pregnancy. The genes are TRBV6-6 and TRBJ2-1, with TRBD2 matching over 10 bases. This sequence originates from a female donor with multiple sclerosis, enrolled in a pregnancy study. The DNA for the CDR3 is TGTGCCAGCAGTTATGCTAGCGGGGGCTACAATGAGCAGTTCTTC. Amino acid sequence: CASSYASGGYNEQFF.